Following are 31 T cell receptor beta chains from one sample sequenced in a study of patients and donors after allogeneic stem cell transplantation. In TCRdb, the RT-PCR reads were re-called with MiXCR into one record per CDR3 protein. Found here are 800,000 to 1,000,000 distinct CDR3 sequences, 15% to 20% of them singletons; the top ten hold 5.5% to 6.5%. The sample taken for sequencing was blood, either unsorted or a sorted T cell fraction (not recorded which). These receptors were collected from a human donor who was either an allogeneic HSCT recipient or a stem cell or donor lymphocyte infusion donor (not recorded which). It is not recorded whose cells these are; they may come from a transplant donor.

This clonotype was recorded a few times. The chain links TRBV12-3 or TRBV12-4 to TRBJ1-2; TRBD1 might be the D (6 bases). The CDR3 is 13 residues long. The V and J ends lost 6 bases and 5 bases respectively, with 13 bases between them. The DNA for the CDR3 is TGTGCCAGCAGGGGAGACAGGAGTTATGGCTACACCTTC. Translating gives CASRGDRSYGYTF.

This rearrangement joins TRBV7-6 to TRBJ1-5, with D perhaps TRBD1 (5 bases). Germline values: CDR1 SGHVS, CDR2 FNYEAQ. The CDR3 is 14 amino acids. V dropped 1 base and J dropped 7 bases, with 11 bases sitting between them. Written as DNA, the CDR3 is TGTGCCAGCAGCTTAGTGGGGCAGGACCAGCCCCAGCATTTT. This encodes CASSLVGQDQPQHF.

This clonotype showed up just a few times. The chain employs TRBV10-3 and TRBJ1-2, with 7 nucleotides matching TRBD1. From germline, CDR1 is ENHRY and CDR2 SYGVKD. V was pared by 10 bases and J by 2 bases, with 7 bases of the junction left unmatched. The CDR3 loop spans 13 amino acids. CDR3: CATDPGQNYGYTF. DNA of the CDR3: TGTGCCACGGACCCGGGACAGAACTATGGCTACACCTTC.

DNA of the CDR3: TGTGCCAGCAAAGGACGTAACGGAGAGACCCAGTACTTC. Translated, it gives CASKGRNGETQYF. The chain links TRBV6-1 to TRBJ2-5; D ambiguous. CDR1 is MNHNS and CDR2 is SASEGT in the germline V gene. This CDR3 spans 13 amino acids. Trimming removed 7 bases from V and 4 bases from J, with 13 bases in between.

This chain links TRBV7-8 with TRBJ2-7; 10 nucleotides match TRBD2. This CDR3 is 15 amino acids long. Germline V gene data show CDR1 as SGHVS and CDR2 as FQNEAQ. V dropped 5 bases and J dropped 4; count of bases not matched to a gene: 8. CDR3: CASSQKLAGHYEQYF. The CDR3, as DNA: TGTGCCAGCAGCCAGAAACTAGCGGGACATTACGAGCAGTACTTC.

V and J are TRBV27 and TRBJ1-5; tentatively, D is TRBD1 (6 bases). Germline CDR1 is MNHEY and CDR2 is SMNVEV (reference sequence). CDR3 size: 15 residues. The V gene lost 8 bases and the J gene lost 1 base, with 15 bases spanning the gap. In nucleotides, the CDR3 is TGTGCCAGCTTACCGATGGGGGCGAGCAATCAGCCCCAGCATTTT. Protein product: CASLPMGASNQPQHF.

This rearrangement joins TRBV20-1 to TRBJ1-1, with a possible D match to TRBD1 (5 bases). Trimming removed 0 bases from V and 1 base from J, with 15 bases in between. Germline V CDR1 and CDR2: DFQATT, SNEGSKA (reference sequence). The CDR3 is 16 amino acids. The CDR3, as DNA: TGCAGTGCTAGAGATTTAAGGCGGGGCGAGAACACTGAAGCTTTCTTT. Amino acid sequence: CSARDLRRGENTEAFF.

The chain links TRBV30 to TRBJ1-6; TRBD1 might be the D (5 bases). Trimming removed 0 bases from V and 10 bases from J, with 13 bases in between. This CDR3 is built from 14 residues. Per the germline V gene, CDR1 is GTSNPN and CDR2 is SVGIG (reference sequence). CDR3 coding DNA: TGTGCCTGGAGTGTACGAGGGGTGCACTCACCCCTCCACTTT. Encoded protein: CAWSVRGVHSPLHF.

This clonotype was seen only once. The chain links TRBV18 to TRBJ2-5; TRBD2 matches at 10 bases. Germline V gene data show CDR1 as KGHSH and CDR2 as LQKENI. J was trimmed by 4 bases and V by 2 bases; bases with no gene match: 4. CDR3 length: 15 residues. CDR3 DNA sequence: TGTGCCAGCTCACCAGCTAGCGGGAGAGTAGAGACCCAGTACTTC. It is translated as CASSPASGRVETQYF.

The chain combines TRBV27 with TRBJ2-1; 10 bases fit TRBD1. The CDR3 covers 14 residues. V lost 4 bases, J lost 3 bases, and 0 bases stayed unmatched. The germline V gene encodes CDR1 MNHEY and CDR2 SMNVEV (reference sequence). CDR3 in amino acids: CASSWTGGYNEQFF. DNA of the CDR3: TGTGCCAGCAGTTGGACAGGGGGCTACAATGAGCAGTTCTTC.

This clonotype was observed a handful of times. The genes are TRBV7-8 and TRBJ2-3; D remains ambiguous. The germline V gene has CDR1 SGHVS and CDR2 FQNEAQ. This CDR3 spans 15 amino acids. V lost 7 bases and J lost 2, with 16 bases in between. The chain's CDR3 is CASTYFGQSTDTQYF. In DNA, the CDR3 is TGTGCCAGCACCTATTTTGGCCAGTCCACAGATACGCAGTATTTT.

This chain uses TRBV27 with TRBJ1-1; tentatively, D is TRBD1 (5 bases). The CDR3 has 15 residues. Germline V CDR1 and CDR2: MNHEY, SMNVEV (reference sequence). Trimming took 4 bases from V and 3 from J, leaving 15 bases between them. Written as DNA, the CDR3 is TGTGCCAGCAGTTGGACGGGACGGGCGGACACTGAAGCTTTCTTT. Its translation: CASSWTGRADTEAFF.

This clonotype was detected ten times or more. The chain is built from TRBV20-1 and TRBJ2-5; D is undetermined. Germline V CDR1 and CDR2: DFQATT, SNEGSKA (reference sequence). Trimming shortened V by 0 bases and J by 3 bases, and 23 bases separated the two germline ends. The length of the CDR3 is 18 residues. This chain's CDR3 is CSARDIGVSTAVEETQYF. CDR3 DNA: TGCAGTGCTAGAGATATTGGAGTGTCTACAGCTGTGGAAGAGACCCAGTACTTC.

This clonotype was detected a few times. The V call is TRBV5-1, the J call TRBJ1-4, with D perhaps TRBD1 (5 bases). The length of the CDR3 is 15 residues. V lost 3 bases, J lost 5 bases, and 14 bases lay in between. Germline V gives CDR1 SGHRS, CDR2 YFSETQ. The chain's CDR3 is CASSSLGVENEKLFF. CDR3 coding DNA: TGCGCCAGCAGCTCCCTAGGGGTGGAGAATGAAAAACTGTTTTTT.

This chain uses TRBV12-3 or TRBV12-4 with TRBJ2-1; the D is unclear. This CDR3 is 13 amino acids long. Trimming cost V 2 bases and J 10 bases, with 12 bases left between them. The CDR3 coding sequence is TGTGCCAGCAGTTTAAGCCCGGGTCGAGAGCAGTTCTTC. Its translation is CASSLSPGREQFF.

There are many counts of this clonotype. The V and J genes are TRBV5-1 and TRBJ2-5; 7 nucleotides line up with TRBD2. The germline V gene encodes CDR1 SGHRS and CDR2 YFSETQ. The V and J ends lost 7 bases and 3 bases, in that order; junction bases with no gene match: 3. The CDR3 runs 12 residues. The CDR3 here is CASAGGKETQYF. In DNA, the CDR3 is TGCGCCAGCGCCGGGGGGAAAGAGACCCAGTACTTC.

The CDR3 sequence is CASSFINSYSNQPQHF. CDR3 nucleotide sequence: TGTGCCAGCAGCTTTATAAACAGTTATAGCAATCAGCCCCAGCATTTT. J is TRBJ1-5 and V is TRBV7-7; D not resolved. V gave up 3 bases and J gave up 0 bases, with 12 bases separating them. The CDR3 contains 16 residues. From germline, CDR1 is SSHAT and CDR2 FNYEAQ (reference sequence). Variable domain in full (rest from reference TRBV7-7 and TRBJ1-5): GAGVSQSPRYKVTKRGQDVTLRCDPISSHATLYWYQQALGQGPEFLTYFNYEAQPDKSGLPSDRFSAERPEGSISTLTIQRTEQRDSAMYRCASSFINSYSNQPQHFGDGTRLSIL.

In this sample, this clonotype turned up a few times. The chain has TRBV20-1 and TRBJ1-5, with 8 positions matching TRBD1. CDR1 is DFQATT and CDR2 is SNEGSKA in the germline V gene (reference sequence). V was pared by 6 bases and J by 2 bases, with 6 bases of the junction left unmatched. CDR3 length equals 14 residues. The CDR3 nucleotides read TGCAGTGCACGGACAGGGTCTCGCAATCAGCCCCAGCATTTT. It encodes CSARTGSRNQPQHF.

The rearrangement uses TRBV6-2 or TRBV6-3 and TRBJ2-1, with 8 positions matching TRBD1. The germline V gene encodes CDR1 MNHEY and CDR2 SVGEGT. This CDR3 has 11 amino acids. J was trimmed by 9 bases and V by 10 bases; bases with no gene match: 5. The CDR3 region has the DNA TGTGCCATCGCCCAGGGGGCTGAGCAGTTCTTC. Translating it yields CAIAQGAEQFF.

This rearrangement joins TRBV11-1 to TRBJ2-5; weak D call: TRBD2 (5 bases). The V gene's germline CDR1 is SGHAT and CDR2 FQDESV (reference sequence). V was pared by 5 bases and J by 0 bases, with 13 bases between. The CDR3 has 15 amino acids. CDR3 loop: CASSPRRGNQETQYF. For the CDR3, the DNA is TGTGCCAGCAGCCCTCGTCGGGGAAACCAAGAGACCCAGTACTTC.

This clonotype occurred many times. The chain is built from TRBV15 and TRBJ2-7; 7 bases are shared with TRBD1. Germline trimming cut 2 bases from V and 2 bases from J; bases unmatched to any gene: 3. Germline V gene sequence: CDR1 LNHNV, CDR2 YYDKDF (reference sequence). This CDR3 is built from 14 residues. CDR3: CATSRKQGPYEQYF. The CDR3 DNA sequence: TGTGCCACCAGCAGAAAACAGGGGCCCTACGAGCAGTACTTC.

The V gene is TRBV6-1, the J gene TRBJ2-7, with 9 nucleotides matching TRBD1. V trimming: 5 bases; J trimming: 5 bases; junction bases outside the gene matches: 7. There are 14 residues in the CDR3. The germline CDR1 and CDR2 sequences are MNHNS and SASEGT. The CDR3 sequence is CASSRDRVKHEQYF. CDR3 nucleotides: TGTGCCAGCAGTCGGGACAGGGTAAAACACGAGCAGTACTTC.

V is TRBV24-1 and J is TRBJ1-4; D is possibly TRBD1 (6 bases). The CDR3 sequence is 15 residues long. CDR1 and CDR2 (germline): KGHDR, SFDVKD. The V gene lost 4 bases and the J gene lost 0 bases, with 8 bases spanning the gap. In nucleotides, the CDR3 is TGTGCCACCAGTGAGACAGGCGCAACTAATGAAAAACTGTTTTTT. Amino acids: CATSETGATNEKLFF.

This clonotype was observed a handful of times. The V call is TRBV7-6, the J call TRBJ2-1, with 8 bases lining up with TRBD2. J lost 1 base, V lost 7 bases, and 12 bases had no gene match. Germline loops: CDR1 SGHVS, CDR2 FNYEAQ. The CDR3 contains 17 residues. The CDR3 sequence is CASTTGGLRSSYNEQFF. In nucleotides, the CDR3 is TGTGCCAGCACAACGGGAGGGTTGAGATCATCCTACAATGAGCAGTTCTTC.

This clonotype has ten or more counts. The chain joins TRBV7-2 to TRBJ2-7, with 7 positions matching TRBD1. The CDR3 is made up of 15 amino acids. J gave up 2 bases and V 1 base, and 5 bases lay outside the gene matches. Germline CDR1 is SGHTA and CDR2 is FQGNSA. The CDR3 loop reads CASSLEGTEAYEQYF. CDR3 nucleotides: TGTGCCAGCAGCTTAGAAGGGACAGAAGCCTACGAGCAGTACTTC.

This clonotype was recorded a few times. V usage is TRBV10-3 and J usage is TRBJ2-5; 9 positions agree with TRBD1. CDR1 and CDR2 (germline): ENHRY, SYGVKD. This CDR3 has 15 residues. V shed 4 bases and J 5 bases; nucleotides not matched to a gene: 8. CDR3 residues: CAISVDRGVGETQYF. In DNA form, the CDR3 reads TGTGCCATCAGTGTTGACAGGGGGGTCGGGGAGACCCAGTACTTC.

The CDR3 coding sequence is TGCAGCGTTGGACAGGGGTGGGATAACACTGAAGCTTTCTTT. Protein: CSVGQGWDNTEAFF. The rearrangement uses TRBV29-1 and TRBJ1-1; 8 bases align to TRBD1. CDR1 SQVTM and CDR2 ANQGSEA come from the germline V gene. V lost 4 bases to trimming and J lost 2 bases; unmatched junction nucleotides: 6. This CDR3 contains 14 residues.

The rearrangement joins TRBV27 to TRBJ1-2; 8 positions match TRBD1. This CDR3 spans 16 amino acids. CDR1 is MNHEY and CDR2 is SMNVEV in the germline V gene (reference sequence). Trimming cost V 6 bases and J 8 bases; bases outside gene matches: 17. The CDR3 DNA is TGTGCCAGCAGCCACAGCTCGCAGGGGGCGAAGTACGGCTACACCTTC. Residues: CASSHSSQGAKYGYTF.

The sample holds one count of this clonotype. The chain links TRBV2 to TRBJ2-7; tentatively, D is TRBD2 (6 bases). V was clipped by 5 bases and J by 2 bases, with 22 bases between them. CDR1 is SNHLY, CDR2 FYNNEI, per germline. CDR3 length equals 17 residues. The CDR3 here is CASSPRFSGVGTYEQYF. CDR3 bases: TGTGCCAGCAGTCCCCGGTTTAGCGGTGTGGGGACCTACGAGCAGTACTTC.

This clonotype was detected only a few times. J is TRBJ2-7 and V is TRBV4-1; 8 bases are a match to TRBD1. CDR1 and CDR2 (germline): MGHRA, YSYEKL. This CDR3 contains 15 residues. V was clipped by 0 bases and J by 3 bases; unmatched bases: 4. The CDR3 nucleotides read TGCGCCAGCAGCCAAGAAGGGACAGGTTACTACGAGCAGTACTTC. The encoded protein is CASSQEGTGYYEQYF.

The V gene is TRBV20-1, the J gene TRBJ2-1; the D gene could be TRBD1 or TRBD2 (5 bases each). This CDR3 is 16 amino acids long. V lost 4 bases, J lost 0 bases, and 16 bases lay in between. The germline V gene encodes CDR1 DFQATT and CDR2 SNEGSKA (reference sequence). CDR3 residues: CSATTGRFNSYNEQFF. CDR3 sequence (DNA): TGCAGTGCTACGACGGGGCGGTTTAACTCCTACAATGAGCAGTTCTTC.